These 31 T cell receptor beta chains came from one sample sequenced in a study of shared clonotypes between healthy human individuals. Method: immunoSEQ multiplex PCR; TCRdb's copy keeps in-frame clones and lacks some. The sample comprises 450,000 to 500,000 clones, approximately 80% of which are singletons, and around 12% rests with the top ten. The specimen sequenced was PBMCs. The receptors stem from a woman aged 40 to 49 in good health. Some clones in this sample may be carry-over from other donors' samples.

This rearrangement joins TRBV5-1 to TRBJ2-2; D is tentatively TRBD1 or TRBD2 (5 bases each). Germline CDR1 is SGHRS and CDR2 is YFSETQ. This CDR3 has 15 amino acids. V gave up 1 base and J gave up 0 bases, with 7 bases separating them. The CDR3 loop is CASSLRGANTGELFF. In nucleotides, the CDR3 is TGCGCCAGCAGCTTGCGGGGCGCGAACACCGGGGAGCTGTTTTTT.

This rearrangement joins TRBV18 to TRBJ2-2; tentatively, D is TRBD2 (6 bases). Germline CDR1 is KGHSH and CDR2 is LQKENI. Trimming removed 4 bases from V and 1 base from J, with 13 bases in between. CDR3 size: 16 residues. The CDR3 coding sequence is TGTGCCAGCTCACAATTGGGGGGACGGAACACCGGGGAGCTGTTTTTT. This gives the protein CASSQLGGRNTGELFF.

The chain carries TRBV5-1 and TRBJ2-2; 8 bases align to TRBD1. Germline assignment: CDR1 SGHRS and CDR2 YFSETQ. J gave up 9 bases and V 4 bases, and 11 bases lay outside the gene matches. This CDR3 contains 15 residues. The CDR3: CASSKRQGLDRELFF. The CDR3, as DNA: TGCGCCAGCAGCAAAAGACAGGGGTTAGACCGGGAGCTGTTTTTT.

This clone was seen a handful of times. The DNA of the CDR3 is TGTGCCAGCAGCTTGGGGGACAGGGACTACAATGAGCAGTTCTTC. Protein product: CASSLGDRDYNEQFF. This sequence joins TRBV5-8 and TRBJ2-1; 9 nucleotides agree with TRBD1. The CDR3 contains 15 residues. The trim removed 0 bases at V and 3 bases at J, leaving 1 base unmatched. The germline CDR1 and CDR2 sequences are SGHTS and YDEGEE.

This clone has only a few counts. This likely traces to a read error, being one base from a far larger clone. This rearrangement joins TRBV5-4 to TRBJ1-2; D unresolved. Trimming left V 4 bases short and J 8 bases short, with 15 bases between. Germline CDR1 SGHNT, CDR2 YYREEE (reference sequence). CDR3 length equals 13 residues. The CDR3 coding sequence is TGTGCCAGCAGCCCGGGCAAGGCATGGGGCTACACCTTC. Its protein is CASSPGKAWGYTF.

The chain uses TRBV6-5 and TRBJ2-3; 8 bases agree with TRBD2. Germline V gives CDR1 MNHEY, CDR2 SVGAGI. This CDR3 has 13 amino acids. The V segment lost 6 bases and the J segment 1 base; nucleotides outside the gene matches: 0. The CDR3 region is CASRREGTDTQYF. DNA for the CDR3: TGTGCCAGCAGGCGGGAGGGCACAGATACGCAGTATTTT.

The chain is built from TRBV2 and TRBJ2-3; 9 bases line up with TRBD2. Germline V gene sequence: CDR1 SNHLY, CDR2 FYNNEI. The CDR3 has 16 amino acids. The trim removed 1 base at V and 5 bases at J, leaving 7 bases unmatched. CDR3 protein: CASSEGAGGPGDTQYF. The CDR3 region has the DNA TGTGCCAGCAGTGAAGGGGCGGGAGGGCCTGGAGATACGCAGTATTTT.

The V and J genes are TRBV5-1 and TRBJ2-5, with TRBD1 matching 7 bases. CDR1 and CDR2 from the germline V gene are SGHRS and YFSETQ. The CDR3 has 14 residues. Germline trimming cut 7 bases from V and 4 bases from J; bases unmatched to any gene: 10. In DNA form, the CDR3 reads TGCGCCAGCTCGGAAACAGGGGTTCGAGAGACCCAGTACTTC. It encodes CASSETGVRETQYF. Full variable domain (outside the CDR3, taken from reference TRBV5-1 and TRBJ2-5): KAGVTQTPRYLIKTRGQQVTLSCSPISGHRSVSWYQQTPGQGLQFLFEYFSETQRNKGNFPGRFSGRQFSNSRSEMNVSTLELGDSALYLCASSETGVRETQYFGPGTRLLVL.

The chain joins TRBV5-8 to TRBJ2-3, with 11 bases that match TRBD2. This CDR3 contains 15 residues. V lost 2 bases and J lost 2; bases outside the gene matches: 1. From germline, CDR1 is SGHTS and CDR2 YDEGEE. The CDR3 DNA reads as TGTGCCAGCAGCTTTAGCGGGAGGGACACAGATACGCAGTATTTT. Its protein is CASSFSGRDTDTQYF.

The rearrangement uses TRBV5-8 and TRBJ1-5, with TRBD1 identical over 11 bases. Germline CDR1 and CDR2: SGHTS and YDEGEE. V lost 4 bases and J lost 3; bases outside the gene matches: 3. The CDR3 covers 15 residues. In nucleotides, the CDR3 is TGTGCCAGCAGCCGGGACAGGGGGAACAATCAGCCCCAGCATTTT. Amino acids: CASSRDRGNNQPQHF.

This chain links TRBV19 with TRBJ2-5; 15 nucleotides match TRBD2. This CDR3 spans 15 amino acids. Looked up from germline, CDR1 is LNHDA and CDR2 is SQIVND (reference sequence). Germline trimming cut 6 bases from V and 5 bases from J; bases unmatched to any gene: 4. The CDR3 region is CASSDGLAGGETQYF. The CDR3 DNA sequence: TGTGCCAGTAGCGACGGACTAGCGGGAGGGGAGACCCAGTACTTC.

This chain connects TRBV6-1 to TRBJ2-2; the D gene is possibly TRBD1 (5 bases). The CDR3 has 15 amino acids. Germline-derived CDR1 and CDR2 are MNHNS and SASEGT. With 2 bases removed from V and 4 bases from J, the gap between germline ends came to 11 bases. CDR3 in amino acids: CASSEWGEGTGELFF. CDR3 sequence (DNA): TGTGCCAGCAGTGAATGGGGCGAAGGCACCGGGGAGCTGTTTTTT.

This clone was recorded many times. Other DNA sequences in the same sample also yield this CDR3. The V call is TRBV30, the J call TRBJ2-6; perhaps TRBD2 as D (5 bases). V was cut by 0 bases and J by 0 bases, with 9 bases left in between. This CDR3 spans 16 amino acids. Germline assignment: CDR1 GTSNPN and CDR2 SVGIG (reference sequence). CDR3 DNA: TGTGCCTGGAGTGTTACGGGGTTCTCTGGGGCCAACGTCCTGACTTTC. This translates into CAWSVTGFSGANVLTF.

The chain employs TRBV5-1 and TRBJ1-2, with D uncertain. This CDR3 region has 16 residues. With 4 bases removed from V and 5 bases from J, the gap between germline ends came to 21 bases. Germline V CDR1 and CDR2: SGHRS, YFSETQ. The CDR3 nucleotides are TGCGCCAGCAGCATTGGATACGAATTGAGTGGGTATGGCTACACCTTC. Translated, it gives CASSIGYELSGYGYTF.

The V gene is TRBV7-6, the J gene TRBJ1-2, with D tentatively TRBD1 (6 bases). From germline, CDR1 is SGHVS and CDR2 FNYEAQ. The V end was cut by 2 bases, the J end by 5 bases, with 15 bases between. The CDR3 consists of 15 residues. The CDR3 spells CASSLIRGGQYGYTF. The CDR3 DNA reads TGTGCCAGCAGCTTAATCCGGGGGGGCCAGTATGGCTACACCTTC.

The gene calls are TRBV28 and TRBJ2-1; perhaps TRBD1 as D (6 bases). Per germline, CDR1 MDHEN and CDR2 SYDVKM. CDR3 length: 14 amino acids. The V gene lost 3 bases and the J gene lost 8 bases, with 14 bases spanning the gap. The chain's CDR3 is CASSLVGQNYEQFF. The CDR3 DNA reads as TGTGCCAGCAGTTTGGTGGGACAAAACTATGAGCAGTTCTTC.

The CDR3 loop is CASSSVVGSYNEQFF. The CDR3 bases are TGTGCCAGCAGTTCCGTAGTCGGCTCCTACAATGAGCAGTTCTTC. The chain recombines TRBV28 with TRBJ2-1; D is uncertain. In germline, CDR1 is MDHEN, CDR2 SYDVKM. Trimming took off 4 bases at V and 0 bases at J, with 10 bases between the two ends. The CDR3 is made up of 15 amino acids.

The gene calls are TRBV2 and TRBJ1-4; D perhaps matches TRBD1 (5 bases). Germline V gene sequence: CDR1 SNHLY, CDR2 FYNNEI. The CDR3 covers 14 residues. Between the trimmed V and J ends, which lost 3 bases and 6 bases, there was a span of 11 bases. CDR3 coding DNA: TGTGCCAGCAGTGATGGGGGGTACCATGAAAAACTGTTTTTT. Amino acids: CASSDGGYHEKLFF.

The chain recombines TRBV4-2 with TRBJ2-7; D may match TRBD1 or TRBD2 (5 bases each). This CDR3 is built from 15 residues. Trimming stripped 0 bases from V and 7 bases from J, with 16 bases between. The germline CDR1 and CDR2 sequences are LGHNA and YNFKEQ. CDR3 sequence (DNA): TGTGCCAGCAGCCAAGATTGGGACGCAGCGCGTGAGCAGTACTTC. Residues: CASSQDWDAAREQYF.

In DNA, the CDR3 is TGTGCCAGCAGCCACCCTGACAGGACAACCAGGAGCTACACCTTC. This gives the protein CASSHPDRTTRSYTF. This chain joins TRBV5-6 and TRBJ1-2; D is possibly TRBD1 (6 bases). V lost 4 bases, J lost 9 bases, and 22 bases lay in between. The CDR3 has 15 amino acids. CDR1 is SGHDT, CDR2 YYEEEE, per germline.

The chain carries TRBV10-3 and TRBJ1-6; 7 bases are shared with TRBD1. Germline V gene data show CDR1 as ENHRY and CDR2 as SYGVKD. The V segment lost 8 bases and the J segment 6 bases; nucleotides outside the gene matches: 7. CDR3 length equals 14 residues. CDR3 amino acids: CAISPDRVNSPLHF. CDR3 nucleotides: TGTGCCATCTCACCTGACAGGGTTAATTCACCCCTCCACTTT.

The rearrangement links TRBV5-1 to TRBJ2-7; unclear D gene. CDR1 is SGHRS and CDR2 is YFSETQ in the germline V gene. The CDR3 runs to 15 residues. V was trimmed by 1 base and J by 5 bases, leaving 16 bases between them. CDR3 sequence reads: CASSLNPGPPHEQYF. The DNA of the CDR3 is TGCGCCAGCAGCTTGAACCCCGGTCCCCCACACGAGCAGTACTTC.

Points on this clone: A far larger clone differs by one base, so this is likely a read error. The V call is TRBV4-3, the J call TRBJ2-3; D might be TRBD1 or TRBD2, each matching 5 bases. The V end was cut by 4 bases, the J end by 4 bases, with 18 bases between. The germline V gene has CDR1 LGHNA and CDR2 YSLEER. There are 16 residues in the CDR3. The CDR3 protein is CASSPNPGAGSDTQYF. The CDR3 DNA sequence: TGCGCCAGCAGCCCGAACCCCGGGGCAGGGTCAGATACGCAGTATTTT.

The rearrangement uses TRBV7-6 and TRBJ2-5; no clear D. The CDR3 runs 13 residues. Germline CDR1 and CDR2: SGHVS and FNYEAQ. Trimming removed 3 bases at V and 5 bases at J, with 10 bases between. Here the CDR3 DNA reads TGTGCCAGCAGCTTGAGGTGGCGGGAGACCCAGTACTTC. Translating gives CASSLRWRETQYF.

Concerning this clone: This sample also contains other DNA sequences that code for the same CDR3. The chain recombines TRBV9 with TRBJ2-7, with a possible D match to TRBD2 (6 bases). Trimming left V 0 bases short and J 3 bases short, with 10 bases between. Germline CDR1 is SGDLS and CDR2 is YYNGEE. CDR3 length: 14 residues. CDR3 region: CASSVGGTGYEQYF. DNA of the CDR3: TGTGCCAGCAGCGTAGGGGGGACTGGCTACGAGCAGTACTTC.

J is TRBJ1-5 and V is TRBV27; 7 bases align to TRBD1. Germline assignment: CDR1 MNHEY and CDR2 SMNVEV (reference sequence). V lost 5 bases and J lost 6; bases outside the gene matches: 19. The CDR3 runs to 18 residues. CDR3 in amino acids: CASSPQPPGGGGSQPQHF. The CDR3 nucleotides are TGTGCCAGCAGTCCACAACCTCCAGGGGGAGGGGGCTCTCAGCCCCAGCATTTT.

V and J are TRBV19 and TRBJ2-3, with 13 bases matching TRBD2. The CDR3 covers 16 residues. V was pared by 6 bases and J by 4 bases, with 7 bases of the junction left unmatched. Germline V lookup: CDR1 LNHDA, CDR2 SQIVND (reference sequence). CDR3 nucleotides: TGTGCCAGTAGCAGACTAGCGGGAGGCGGCGCAGATACGCAGTATTTT. Translated: CASSRLAGGGADTQYF. The full variable domain, completed using reference TRBV19 and TRBJ2-3, is DGGITQSPKYLFRKEGQNVTLSCEQNLNHDAMYWYRQDPGQGLRLIYYSQIVNDFQKGDIAEGYSVSREKKESFPLTVTSAQKNPTAFYLCASSRLAGGGADTQYFGPGTRLTVL.

J is TRBJ1-4 and V is TRBV2; D is unresolved. CDR1 and CDR2 (germline): SNHLY, FYNNEI. The CDR3 is 14 amino acids. Trimming took 5 bases from V and 8 from J, leaving 15 bases between them. The CDR3 DNA reads TGTGCCAGCAGTCTTCGGCGTTTAGGCGAAAAACTGTTTTTT. Amino acid sequence: CASSLRRLGEKLFF.

Comment on this clone: One end of the junction fails to match germline, which may point to a read error. The chain is built from TRBV5-4 and TRBJ2-7, with 9 bases fitting TRBD2. The CDR3 totals 16 residues. Germline V lookup: CDR1 SGHNT, CDR2 YYREEE (reference sequence). CDR3 residues: CASSQDGTSTFYEQYF. The CDR3 bases are TGCGCCAGCAGCCAAGATGGGACTAGCACGTTCTACGAGCAGTACTTC.

A note on this clone: The junction and the germline gene differ at one end; a read error may be behind it. V and J are TRBV7-9 and TRBJ2-3, with 8 bases identical to TRBD2. This CDR3 has 16 residues. Germline CDR1 is SEHNR and CDR2 is FQNEAQ (reference sequence). CDR3 amino acids: CASSQETGAGADTQYF. CDR3 bases: TGCGCCAGCAGCCAAGAGACGGGAGCGGGGGCAGATACGCAGTATTTT. Combining the CDR3 with reference TRBV7-9 and TRBJ2-3 gives the whole variable domain DTGVSQNPRHKITKRGQNVTFRCDPISEHNRLYWYRQTLGQGPEFLTYFQNEAQLEKSRLLSDRFSAERPKGSFSTLEIQRTEQGDSAMYLCASSQETGAGADTQYFGPGTRLTVL.

In this sample, this clone turned up a few times. This rearrangement joins TRBV7-2 to TRBJ2-3, with 7 bases identical to TRBD2. V shed 2 bases and J 4 bases; nucleotides not matched to a gene: 12. Germline V gene data show CDR1 as SGHTA and CDR2 as FQGNSA. CDR3 size: 17 residues. The CDR3 sequence: CASSLSRAGAGPDTQYF. Written as DNA, the CDR3 is TGTGCCAGCAGCTTATCTCGGGCGGGAGCCGGGCCAGATACGCAGTATTTT.